The rows below give T cell receptor beta chains drawn from one sample of a study of radiotherapy plus CTLA-4 blockade in lung cancer. TCRdb's copy holds only in-frame clones and misses some; the assay was immunoSEQ multiplex PCR. This sample carries roughly 85,000 clones, approximately 86% of them seen once, and the ten largest clones take around 15%. The starting material was peripheral blood, obtained from a patient treated with radiotherapy plus ipilimumab. These receptors all stem from a human donor with non-small cell lung cancer that progressed on radiotherapy plus ipilimumab. Both conserved end residues are part of each CDR3. The order of the fields is V gene, D gene, clone size, J gene, CDR3 protein, CDR3 DNA. D genes are given only for firm matches. The listing skips clone size in some rows; elsewhere it reads once, few, many or a size class.

>TRBV7-3|-|-|TRBJ2-1
CASSSPGRNNEQFF
TGTGCCAGCAGCTCTCCCGGGCGGAACAATGAGCAGTTCTTC
>TRBV18|TRBD2|few|TRBJ2-3
CASSSGLVGTDTQYF
TGTGCCAGCTCATCGGGACTAGTTGGCACAGATACGCAGTATTTT
>TRBV2|-|-|TRBJ2-3
CASRGPSTDTQYF
TGTGCCAGCAGGGGACCTAGCACAGATACGCAGTATTTT
>TRBV6-5|TRBD1|-|TRBJ1-2
CASRRQGGSGYTF
TGTGCCAGCAGAAGACAGGGGGGGTCAGGCTACACCTTC
>TRBV4-2|-|-|TRBJ2-7
CASSQDEVREQYF
TGTGCCAGCAGCCAAGATGAAGTAAGGGAGCAGTACTTC
>TRBV5-1|TRBD2|-|TRBJ2-7
CASSTGLAGGPRSSYEQYF
TGCGCCAGCAGTACTGGACTAGCGGGGGGCCCCAGAAGCTCCTACGAGCAGTACTTC
>TRBV4-2|-|-|TRBJ2-1
CASSGGPEQFF
TGTGCCAGCAGCGGGGGTCCTGAGCAGTTCTTC
>TRBV7-2|TRBD2|-|TRBJ2-1
CASSSTSGRVIYEQFF
TGTGCCAGCAGCTCGACTAGCGGAAGGGTGATCTATGAGCAGTTCTTC
>TRBV7-2|TRBD2|-|TRBJ2-7
CASSSERGGTYEQYF
TGTGCCAGCAGCTCCGAGCGGGGGGGAACCTACGAGCAGTACTTC
>TRBV11-3|-|few|TRBJ2-3
CASSVTGTTRHTDTQYF
TGTGCCAGCAGCGTAACAGGGACTACCCGACACACGGATACGCAGTATTTT
>TRBV27|TRBD1|-|TRBJ1-5
CASSTRTGLNQPQHF
TGTGCCAGCAGTACGAGGACAGGTCTCAATCAGCCCCAGCATTTT
>TRBV4-1|-|-|TRBJ1-5
CASSQVGWGGNQPQHF
TGCGCCAGCAGCCAAGTCGGCTGGGGAGGCAATCAGCCCCAGCATTTT
>TRBV10-3|-|-|TRBJ1-6
CARLVSDSPLHF
TGTGCCAGGTTGGTCTCGGATTCACCCCTCCACTTT
>TRBV4-2|TRBD1|-|TRBJ2-1
CASSHDRVGDEQFF
TGTGCCAGCAGCCATGACAGGGTGGGTGATGAGCAGTTCTTC
>TRBV10-1|-|-|TRBJ2-5
CASSGTGTPQYF
TGCGCCAGCAGCGGGACCGGGACTCCCCAGTACTTC
>TRBV30|TRBD2|-|TRBJ2-1
CAWLAGGLNEQFF
TGTGCCTGGCTAGCGGGGGGGTTGAATGAGCAGTTCTTC
>TRBV15|TRBD1|-|TRBJ1-5
CATSPRDRGIYQPQHF
TGTGCCACCAGCCCGCGGGACAGGGGTATCTATCAGCCCCAGCATTTT
>TRBV6-1|TRBD1|-|TRBJ2-7
CASSEAHERTGNYEQYF
TGTGCCAGCAGTGAAGCCCATGAACGGACAGGGAACTACGAGCAGTACTTC
>TRBV30|-|-|TRBJ1-1
CAWMLTFNTEAFF
TGTGCCTGGATGCTGACCTTCAACACTGAAGCTTTCTTT
>TRBV6-5|-|-|TRBJ2-1
CASSSIASSYNEQFF
TGTGCCAGCAGTTCTATAGCGAGCTCCTACAATGAGCAGTTCTTC
>TRBV5-6|TRBD1|-|TRBJ1-1
CASSSTGATEAFF
TGTGCCAGCAGCTCGACAGGGGCCACTGAAGCTTTCTTT
>TRBV27|TRBD2|once|TRBJ2-1
CASSAPGLAVNEQFF
TGTGCCAGCAGTGCGCCGGGACTAGCGGTCAATGAGCAGTTCTTC
>TRBV7-2|TRBD2|few|TRBJ2-7
CASSLVAGEAYEQYF
TGTGCCAGCAGCTTAGTAGCGGGAGAGGCCTACGAGCAGTACTTC
>TRBV7-9|-|-|TRBJ2-7
CASSPPGRNLEQYF
TGTGCCAGCAGCCCGCCGGGACGAAACCTCGAGCAGTACTTC
>TRBV5-6|-|once|TRBJ2-2
CASSLEPGAAGELFF
TGTGCCAGCAGCTTGGAGCCAGGGGCCGCCGGGGAGCTGTTTTTT
>TRBV19|-|few|TRBJ2-4
CASRSRGAVKNIQYF
TGTGCCAGTAGAAGCAGGGGGGCCGTAAAAAACATTCAGTACTTC